Shown below are 20 T cell receptor beta chains from a single sample sequenced in a study of identical twins. In TCRdb, the 5' RACE reads were re-called with MiXCR into one record per CDR3 protein. The sample yields approximately 280,000 distinct CDR3 sequences, around 8.8% seen once. This sample was shared with a second study, whose subject was yellow fever vaccine responses in identical twins.

The specimen was memory (CD45RO+) T cells sorted from blood. These receptors were taken from a woman aged 18-29 years in good health.

This clonotype was counted a few times. J is TRBJ2-1 and V is TRBV20-1; TRBD2 matches at 14 bases. V lost 0 bases to trimming and J lost 3 bases; unmatched junction nucleotides: 7. The CDR3 has 18 residues. Per the germline V gene, CDR1 is DFQATT and CDR2 is SNEGSKA (reference sequence). CDR3 sequence reads: CSARDGTSGRLGYNEQFF. DNA for the CDR3: TGCAGTGCTAGAGATGGGACTAGCGGGAGATTAGGCTACAATGAGCAGTTCTTC.

Only a few counts were recorded for this clonotype. The rearrangement links TRBV11-3 to TRBJ2-2; D unclear. The germline CDR1 and CDR2 sequences are SGHNT and YENEEA. V was pared by 5 bases and J by 1 base, with 11 bases between. The CDR3 is 15 residues long. This chain's CDR3 is CASSPQAQNTGELFF. The CDR3 DNA follows: TGTGCCAGCAGCCCTCAGGCTCAGAACACCGGGGAGCTGTTTTTT.

This chain joins TRBV6-2 or TRBV6-3 and TRBJ2-7; D perhaps matches TRBD1 (6 bases). This CDR3 has 16 residues. Trimming left V 2 bases short and J 3 bases short, with 17 bases between. CDR1 is MNHEY, CDR2 SVGEGT, per germline. The CDR3 here is CASSYETGSPHYEQYV. Here the CDR3 DNA reads TGTGCCAGCAGTTACGAAACAGGGTCCCCTCACTACGAGCAGTACGTC.

This clonotype was seen a handful of times. The CDR3 region is CASSRPGHEKLFF. The CDR3 DNA sequence: TGTGCCAGCTCTCGACCGGGGCATGAAAAACTGTTTTTT. J is TRBJ1-4 and V is TRBV18; TRBD1 is a possible D gene (5 bases). V was pared by 6 bases and J by 6 bases, with 11 bases between. CDR3 length: 13 amino acids. Germline CDR1 is KGHSH and CDR2 is LQKENI.

This clonotype showed up just a few times. The junction and the germline gene differ at one end; a read error may be behind it. The chain recombines TRBV10-3 with TRBJ2-2, with D possibly matching TRBD2 (6 bases). CDR1 is ENHRY and CDR2 is SYGVKD in the germline V gene. The length of the CDR3 is 15 residues. The CDR3, as DNA: TGTGCCATCAGTGAGGGCGGAGGGAACATCGGGGAGCTGTTTTTT. Its translation: CAISEGGGNIGELFF.

V gene TRBV6-1 combines with J gene TRBJ2-1, with 9 positions matching TRBD1. The CDR3 is made up of 15 amino acids. V lost 6 bases to trimming and J lost 7 bases; unmatched junction nucleotides: 10. CDR1 is MNHNS and CDR2 is SASEGT in the germline V gene. The CDR3 here is CASREGQGGRNEQFF. As DNA, the CDR3 is TGTGCCAGCAGGGAGGGACAGGGAGGGAGAAATGAGCAGTTCTTC.

This clonotype has at least ten counts. V usage is TRBV11-3 and J usage is TRBJ2-7; 10 nucleotides align to TRBD1. Germline trimming cut 2 bases from V and 5 bases from J; bases unmatched to any gene: 6. The CDR3 runs to 15 residues. CDR1 and CDR2 (germline): SGHNT, YENEEA. CDR3 region: CASSLLGTGVNEQYF. CDR3 DNA: TGTGCCAGCAGCTTACTTGGGACAGGGGTAAACGAGCAGTACTTC.

This clonotype was found many times. The chain joins TRBV12-3 or TRBV12-4 to TRBJ1-4; TRBD1 matches at 8 bases. V dropped 8 bases and J dropped 8; count of bases not matched to a gene: 7. The CDR3 is made up of 13 amino acids. CDR3 DNA sequence: TGTGCCAGCGGGCAGGGGGCAGGAGAAAAACTGTTTTTT. Protein sequence: CASGQGAGEKLFF.

In its sample, this clonotype was seen many times. The J gene is TRBJ2-1, the V gene TRBV12-3 or TRBV12-4; D gene ambiguous. V was pared by 4 bases and J by 4 bases, with 8 bases between. CDR3 length equals 13 residues. CDR3 amino acids: CASSWSEYNEQFF. The CDR3 DNA follows: TGTGCCAGCAGTTGGAGTGAATACAATGAGCAGTTCTTC.

The rearrangement links TRBV15 to TRBJ2-3; possibly TRBD1 or TRBD2 for D (5 bases each). Trimming pared 0 bases from V and 1 base from J, leaving 8 bases between. The CDR3 totals 15 residues. CDR1 and CDR2 (germline): LNHNV, YYDKDF (reference sequence). DNA of the CDR3: TGTGCCACCAGCAGAGATAGAGGGGGCACAGATACGCAGTATTTT. As protein: CATSRDRGGTDTQYF.

This clonotype has a handful of counts. The genes are TRBV12-3 or TRBV12-4 and TRBJ2-3, with 11 bases identical to TRBD2. Unmatched junction bases numbered 10, after V lost 2 bases and J lost 6 bases. The length of the CDR3 is 17 residues. CDR3 amino acids: CASSLMPLAGGYDTQYF. The CDR3 coding sequence is TGTGCCAGCAGTTTAATGCCCTTAGCGGGAGGGTACGATACGCAGTATTTT.

This clonotype has a handful of counts. The chain combines TRBV27 with TRBJ2-6, with D unclear. This CDR3 has 16 residues. Trimming cost V 2 bases and J 0 bases, with 8 bases left between them. Germline V gene sequence: CDR1 MNHEY, CDR2 SMNVEV (reference sequence). The CDR3 here is CASSLGVLSGANVLTF. The CDR3 DNA is TGTGCCAGCAGTTTAGGGGTCCTCTCTGGGGCCAACGTCCTGACTTTC.

This clonotype was picked up a small number of times. The J gene is TRBJ2-3, the V gene TRBV28, with 9 bases aligning to TRBD1. CDR3 length equals 16 residues. With 2 bases clipped from V and 2 bases from J, the junction kept 5 bases outside the gene matches. Germline CDR1 reads MDHEN; CDR2 reads SYDVKM. CDR3 nucleotide sequence: TGTGCCAGCAGTTTAGGGACAGGGTACCTCACAGATACGCAGTATTTT. Its translation: CASSLGTGYLTDTQYF.

At least ten counts were recorded for this clonotype. This chain joins TRBV6-1 and TRBJ1-2; a weak D match, TRBD1 (6 bases). This CDR3 spans 13 amino acids. The germline gives CDR1 MNHNS, CDR2 SASEGT. Trimming cost V 7 bases and J 0 bases, with 9 bases left between them. The CDR3 bases are TGTGCCAGCAATAACAGGGCTAACTATGGCTACACCTTC. It translates to CASNNRANYGYTF.

V and J are TRBV5-1 and TRBJ2-2, with D unclear. The ends were cut back, 4 bases at V and 1 base at J, with 14 bases in the middle. Germline V lookup: CDR1 SGHRS, CDR2 YFSETQ. CDR3 length: 16 amino acids. As DNA, the CDR3 is TGCGCCAGCAGCCAGCGAATTGGTCAGAACACCGGGGAGCTGTTTTTT. This gives the protein CASSQRIGQNTGELFF.

Remarks on this clonotype: Possible read error: a much larger clone is one base away. This chain connects TRBV20-1 to TRBJ2-1, with TRBD2 matching over 11 bases. The CDR3 contains 16 residues. Germline V CDR1 and CDR2: DFQATT, SNEGSKA (reference sequence). Trimming cost V 0 bases and J 8 bases; bases outside gene matches: 9. CDR3 nucleotides: TGCAGTGCTAGAGATCGACTAGCGGGGCCTTACTATGAGCAGTTCTTC. It codes for CSARDRLAGPYYEQFF.

The rearrangement uses TRBV2 and TRBJ1-5; D might be TRBD1 (5 bases). The V end lost 1 base, the J end lost 1 base, and 8 bases lay between the germline ends. CDR3 length equals 15 residues. Germline V lookup: CDR1 SNHLY, CDR2 FYNNEI. CDR3 DNA: TGTGCCAGCAGTGAAGAGGGGTTGAGCAATCAGCCCCAGCATTTT. Protein sequence: CASSEEGLSNQPQHF.

The V and J genes are TRBV28 and TRBJ2-5, with D perhaps matching TRBD1 (5 bases). CDR1 and CDR2 (germline): MDHEN, SYDVKM. V shed 6 bases and J shed 0 bases, with 14 bases lying between them. This CDR3 has 15 amino acids. The CDR3 bases are TGTGCCAGCAGGCGACCAGGGCACAACCAAGAGACCCAGTACTTC. This sequence encodes CASRRPGHNQETQYF.

This clonotype was observed a handful of times. The chain employs TRBV25-1 and TRBJ1-6, with D tentatively TRBD1 (5 bases). Germline V gene sequence: CDR1 MGHDK, CDR2 SYGVNS. CDR3 length equals 13 residues. V gave up 6 bases and J gave up 10 bases, with 13 bases separating them. DNA for the CDR3: TGTGCCAGCAGGTGGGGGGGAGACTCACCCCTCCACTTT. It specifies CASRWGGDSPLHF. The full variable domain, with the rest looked up from reference TRBV25-1 and TRBJ1-6, is EADIYQTPRYLVIGTGKKITLECSQTMGHDKMYWYQQDPGMELHLIHYSYGVNSTEKGDLSSESTVSRIRTEHFPLTLESARPSHTSQYLCASRWGGDSPLHFGNGTRLTVT.

This clonotype was seen many times. The chain is built from TRBV5-1 and TRBJ2-7; 12 bases map to TRBD2. CDR3 length: 14 residues. The trim removed 4 bases at V and 5 bases at J, leaving 4 bases unmatched. Germline V gene lookup returns CDR1 SGHRS and CDR2 YFSETQ. The CDR3 sequence: CASSRRTSGDEQYF. CDR3 in DNA: TGCGCCAGCAGCCGACGGACTAGCGGGGACGAGCAGTACTTC.